This record looks at one TCR beta chain sequence and its context. The sample is drawn from a study of blood T cell repertoires in COVID-19. Study at large: Specimens from acute and convalescent COVID-19 originated in the United States, Italy and Spain. PBMCs, B-cell-depleted T cells, or T cells were the source of the cDNA or gDNA that made up the material.

The authors' processing: Estimation of nucleated cell counts relied on the amplification of reference gene primers. Generated by immunoSEQ multiplex PCR, the TCRdb table keeps only in-frame clones and is missing some. V and J calls and clone size are those listed in that table; D and trimming were worked out from the DNA. The table shows 190,000 or so clones, with 70% to 90% occurring only once. The CDR3 covers 15 residues. Germline CDR1 is LGHNA and CDR2 is YSLEER. The V gene end was trimmed by 5 bases and the J gene end by 4 bases; junction bases not matched to a gene: 5. Sequences were obtained from peripheral blood. This receptor was identified in a woman between 65 and 79 years old with acute or convalescent COVID-19. The chain has TRBV4-3 and TRBJ1-4, with TRBD1 matching 9 bases. The CDR3 here is CASSSRQGGNEKLFF. The CDR3 coding sequence is TGCGCCAGCAGCTCGAGACAGGGGGGTAATGAAAAACTGTTTTTT.